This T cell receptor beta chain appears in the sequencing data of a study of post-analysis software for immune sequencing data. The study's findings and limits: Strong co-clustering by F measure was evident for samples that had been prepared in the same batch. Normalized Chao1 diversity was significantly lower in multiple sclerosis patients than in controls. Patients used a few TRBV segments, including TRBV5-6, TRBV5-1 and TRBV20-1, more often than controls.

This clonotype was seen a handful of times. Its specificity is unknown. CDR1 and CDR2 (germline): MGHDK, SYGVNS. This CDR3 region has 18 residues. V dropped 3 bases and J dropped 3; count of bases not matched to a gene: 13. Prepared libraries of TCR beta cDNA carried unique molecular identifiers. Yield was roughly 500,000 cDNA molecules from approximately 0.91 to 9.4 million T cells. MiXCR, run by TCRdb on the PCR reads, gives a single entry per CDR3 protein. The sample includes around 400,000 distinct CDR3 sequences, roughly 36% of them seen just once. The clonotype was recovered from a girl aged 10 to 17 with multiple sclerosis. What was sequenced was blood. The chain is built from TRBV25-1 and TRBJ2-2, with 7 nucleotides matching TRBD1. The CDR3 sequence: CASSEIGLGTADTGELFF. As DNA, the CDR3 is TGTGCCAGCAGTGAGATCGGTCTAGGGACAGCTGACACCGGGGAGCTGTTTTTT.